This T cell receptor (beta chain) was found in a study of blood T cell repertoires in COVID-19. Study overall: Material from acute and convalescent COVID-19 was sourced from the United States, Italy and Spain. Nucleic acid was either cDNA or gDNA, and it came from T cells, B-cell-depleted T cells, or PBMCs.

Cohort 3 recovery required two negative PCRs, clearance, or symptom resolution. As handled by the study authors: Estimated nucleated cell counts came from reference gene primer amplification. Clones were read by immunoSEQ multiplex PCR, and TCRdb kept only the in-frame ones, dropping some. The DNA gave D and trimming, while V, J and clone size come from that table. The top ten clones hold 15% to 20% of a sample with approximately 180,000 clones, about 78% of them seen once. Germline values: CDR1 SGHNT, CDR2 YYREEE (reference sequence). V was trimmed by 5 bases and J by 5 bases, leaving 16 bases between them. The CDR3 extends over 14 amino acids.

The clonotype comes from a woman aged 45-59 years who had recovered from COVID-19. The chain has TRBV5-4 and TRBJ2-5, with D perhaps TRBD2 (6 bases). Sample: PBMCs or T cells enriched from blood (not recorded which). CDR3 DNA: TGTGCCAGCAGGGACCGGGAGATGGGCGAGACCCAGTACTTC. Translation gives CASRDREMGETQYF.